The 7 T cell receptor beta chains listed next were all sequenced from one sample in a study of blood T cell repertoires in COVID-19. Assay: immunoSEQ multiplex PCR; the TCRdb copy retains only in-frame clones and omits some. The data contain over 200,000 clones, roughly 84% of them singletons. Sequencing was carried out using peripheral blood. The receptors shown here come from a man aged 35 to 55 who had recovered from COVID-19.

V gene TRBV18 combines with J gene TRBJ1-1, with unresolved D. Germline V gene lookup returns CDR1 KGHSH and CDR2 LQKENI. The CDR3 length is 17 residues. Trimming shortened V by 1 base and J by 3 bases, and 18 bases separated the two germline ends. CDR3 DNA: TGTGCCAGCTCACCACAGCGGGCCTCGGGAGGATACACTGAAGCTTTCTTT. Residues: CASSPQRASGGYTEAFF.

The J gene is TRBJ1-2, the V gene TRBV21-1; the tabulated D call, TRBD1, remains unverified against the DNA. TRBV21-1 is listed as a pseudogene. The CDR3 has 13 residues. The CDR3 here is CASSNLQGYGYTF. The DNA of the CDR3 is TGTGCCAGCAGCAATCTACAGGGCTATGGCTACACCTTC.

A remark on this clone: The junction differs from germline at one of its ends, possibly a read error. The CDR3 coding sequence is TGTGCCAGTAGGATAGGAGGAACCTTCTCCCCCCCCTCTAACTATGGCTACACCTTC. Its protein is CASRIGGTFSPPSNYGYTF. The chain joins TRBV19 to TRBJ1-2; D is ambiguous. Per the germline V gene, CDR1 is LNHDA and CDR2 is SQIVND (reference sequence). This CDR3 comprises 19 residues.

CDR3 nucleotide sequence: TGCGCCAGCAGCTTGGGAGGTGGAGGGAACACCGGGGAGCTGTTTTTT. This translates into CASSLGGGGNTGELFF. The rearrangement joins TRBV5-1 to TRBJ2-2; D is possibly TRBD2 (5 bases). Germline CDR1 and CDR2: SGHRS and YFSETQ. V dropped 0 bases and J dropped 1 base, with 10 bases sitting between them. This CDR3 contains 16 residues.

The V gene is TRBV19, the J gene TRBJ2-7; TRBD2 matches at 7 bases. The V gene end was trimmed by 5 bases and the J gene end by 2 bases; junction bases not matched to a gene: 3. Germline V lookup: CDR1 LNHDA, CDR2 SQIVND (reference sequence). The CDR3 spans 13 residues. CDR3 nucleotides: TGTGCCAGTAGTTTTAGCGGGCCCTACGAGCAGTACTTC. As protein: CASSFSGPYEQYF. The full variable domain, completed using reference TRBV19 and TRBJ2-7, is DGGITQSPKYLFRKEGQNVTLSCEQNLNHDAMYWYRQDPGQGLRLIYYSQIVNDFQKGDIAEGYSVSREKKESFPLTVTSAQKNPTAFYLCASSFSGPYEQYFGPGTRLTVT.

The V gene is TRBV6-5, the J gene TRBJ2-7; 7 bases map to TRBD1. The CDR3 has 13 residues. V was clipped by 6 bases and J by 5 bases; unmatched bases: 7. The V gene's germline CDR1 is MNHEY and CDR2 SVGAGI. The CDR3 coding sequence is TGTGCCAGCAGGAATGGACAGGACCACGAGCAGTACTTC. Residues: CASRNGQDHEQYF.

This clone came up once. The rearrangement links TRBV9 to TRBJ2-3, with D perhaps matching TRBD2 (6 bases). V was pared by 4 bases and J by 9 bases, with 15 bases between. Looked up from germline, CDR1 is SGDLS and CDR2 is YYNGEE. The CDR3 consists of 13 residues. The CDR3 nucleotides are TGTGCCAGCAGCTCAGACCCGGGGAGGACGCAGTATTTT. It codes for CASSSDPGRTQYF. Together with reference TRBV9 and TRBJ2-3, the CDR3 gives the full variable domain: DSGVTQTPKHLITATGQRVTLRCSPRSGDLSVYWYQQSLDQGLQFLIQYYNGEERAKGNILERFSAQQFPDLHSELNLSSLELGDSALYFCASSSDPGRTQYFGPGTRLTVL.